This T cell receptor beta chain was sequenced in a study of blood T cell repertoires in COVID-19 (dated by TCRdb to 2018 to 2020). A note on the overall study: The collaborator samples originated in the United States, Italy and Spain and spanned the acute and convalescent phases of COVID-19. The material from the prospective study consisted of cDNA or gDNA derived from T cells, B-cell-depleted T cells, or PBMCs. The dataset comprised deeply sampled blood TCRbeta repertoires from subjects exposed to, actively infected with, or recovered from COVID-19. A freely available public database, intended as a resource for researchers studying the immune response to SARS-CoV-2, is where the repertoires were released. Samples came from the ongoing ImmuneRACE study (first 160 participants) plus 1,254 subjects from 6 global collaborators. Nearly every sample came with metadata listing a de-identified subject ID, COVID-19 status, age in years and sex. Where available, HLA class I and class II types were taken from metadata supplied by the sample provider and were not determined by assay-based typing.

Study-wide findings and limitations: The amount of clinical and demographic metadata varied by source and participant and was provided uncurated.

This clone was seen more than once but under ten times. Its antigen has not been determined. Per-nucleotide qualities are absent, and no much larger clonotype sits a single base away. The immunoSEQ Assay, a bias-controlled multiplex PCR, was used to amplify TCRbeta CDR3 regions from genomic DNA. Turning to the authors' computational methods: Nucleated cell counts per sample were estimated from amplification of reference gene primers within the assay. To quantify the absolute abundance of each unique TCRbeta CDR3 rearrangement, sequence reads were collapsed and filtered. Productive Simpson clonality was computed per sample as the square root of Simpson's diversity index over productive rearrangements. Drawn from immuneACCESS, this table holds only the in-frame rearrangements with V and J called that TCRdb kept. Clones are partly lost; checked studies trace under half to an unresolved V gene and leave the rest unexplained. V, J and clone size are taken as reported in that table, and D and trimming were inferred from the DNA itself. The sample profile shows 210,000 or so clones; 80% to 90% of them were found once. The top ten hold around 21% of the sample.

Taken from cysteine to phenylalanine, the CDR3 has 14 residues. Only the CDR3 part of the read is kept: 42 bases, read in frame from the first base. The germline V gene (reference sequence) gives CDR1 as LGHDT and CDR2 as YNNKEL. Unmatched junction bases come to 5, with V trimmed by 6 bases and J by 4 bases. Whole blood was collected in K2EDTA tubes by collaborating institutions according to the institutions' own protocols. For TCRbeta analysis, collaborator samples were shipped as frozen whole blood, as isolated PBMCs, or as DNA extracted from either sample type. The source of this sequence is a human donor in a cohort sampled during active COVID-19. Sequencing was done on a sample of peripheral blood. The V gene is TRBV3-1 (or the pseudogene TRBV3-2) and the J gene is TRBJ1-5, and 8 bases in between align with TRBD1. The CDR3 loop reads CASSSRQGNQPQHF. The nucleotide sequence is given as TGTGCCAGCAGTTCCCGACAGGGGAATCAGCCCCAGCATTTT.